This T cell receptor (beta chain) came from a study of CD8 T cells in ankylosing spondylitis. This CDR3 is 15 amino acids long. Germline loops: CDR1 SGHRS, CDR2 YFSETQ. Trimming shortened V by 2 bases and J by 6 bases, and 17 bases separated the two germline ends. Whole-study findings and limits: Several of the motif variants were reported before in synovial fluid and blood from reactive arthritis. Among TCR beta sequences, a motif of eight highly homologous variants appeared characteristic of ankylosing spondylitis blood.

Each CDR3 protein is one row after TCRdb ran MiXCR on the 5' RACE reads. This table has around 770,000 distinct CDR3 sequences, around a fifth appearing once. This clonotype has ten or more counts. The antigen remains unidentified. This sequence was found in a male donor with ankylosing spondylitis. The V call is TRBV5-1, the J call TRBJ1-2, with TRBD1 as a possible D gene (5 bases). The specimen was blood, either unsorted or a sorted T cell fraction (not recorded which). The CDR3 DNA sequence: TGCGCCAGCAGCTTTAACCGGGACCGCGCTAATGGCTACACCTTC. It specifies CASSFNRDRANGYTF.